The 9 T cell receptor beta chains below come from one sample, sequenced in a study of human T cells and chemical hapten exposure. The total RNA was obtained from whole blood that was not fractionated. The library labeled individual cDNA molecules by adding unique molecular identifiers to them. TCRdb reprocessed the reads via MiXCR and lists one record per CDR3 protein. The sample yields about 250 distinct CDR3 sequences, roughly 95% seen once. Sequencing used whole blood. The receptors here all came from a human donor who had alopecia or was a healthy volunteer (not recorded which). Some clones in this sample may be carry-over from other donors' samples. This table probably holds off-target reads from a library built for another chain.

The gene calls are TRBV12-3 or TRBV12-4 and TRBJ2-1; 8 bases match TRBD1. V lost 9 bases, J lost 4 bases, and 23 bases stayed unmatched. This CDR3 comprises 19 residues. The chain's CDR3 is CASSPTMSRGQGRYNEQFF. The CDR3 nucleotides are TGTGCCAGTAGTCCCACCATGAGCAGGGGGCAGGGAAGATACAATGAGCAGTTCTTC.

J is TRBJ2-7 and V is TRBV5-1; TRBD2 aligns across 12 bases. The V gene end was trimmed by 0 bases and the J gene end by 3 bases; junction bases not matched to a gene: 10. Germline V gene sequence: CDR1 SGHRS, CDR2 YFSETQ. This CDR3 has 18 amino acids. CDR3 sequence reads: CASSLVRLAGDGDYEQYF. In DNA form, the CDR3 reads TGCGCCAGCAGCTTGGTGAGACTAGCGGGAGACGGGGACTACGAGCAGTACTTC.

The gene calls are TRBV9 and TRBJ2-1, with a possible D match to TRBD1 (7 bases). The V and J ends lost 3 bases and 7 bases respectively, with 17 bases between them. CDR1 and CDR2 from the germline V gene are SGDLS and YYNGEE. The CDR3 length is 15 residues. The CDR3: CASSGSGGQRNEQFF. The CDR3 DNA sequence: TGTGCCAGCAGCGGGTCCGGGGGACAGCGTAATGAGCAGTTCTTC.

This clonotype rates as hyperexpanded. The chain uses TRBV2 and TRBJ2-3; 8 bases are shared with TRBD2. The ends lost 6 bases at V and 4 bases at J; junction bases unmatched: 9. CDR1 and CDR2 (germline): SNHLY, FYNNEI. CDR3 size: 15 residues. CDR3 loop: CASSTRASGSDTQYF. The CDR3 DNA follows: TGTGCCAGCAGCACAAGGGCTAGCGGGTCAGATACGCAGTATTTT.

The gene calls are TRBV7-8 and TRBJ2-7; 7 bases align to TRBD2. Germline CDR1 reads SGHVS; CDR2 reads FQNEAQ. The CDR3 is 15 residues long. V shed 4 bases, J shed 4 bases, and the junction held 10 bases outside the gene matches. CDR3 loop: CASSYDGGSGYEQYF. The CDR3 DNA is TGTGCCAGCAGCTACGACGGGGGGAGTGGTTACGAGCAGTACTTC.

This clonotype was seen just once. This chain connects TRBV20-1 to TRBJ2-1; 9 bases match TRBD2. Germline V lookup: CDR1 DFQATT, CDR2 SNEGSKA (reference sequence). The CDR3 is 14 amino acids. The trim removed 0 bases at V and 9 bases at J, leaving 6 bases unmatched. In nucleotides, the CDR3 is TGCAGTGCTAGAGATAGCGGGAGTTACGGTGAGCAGTTCTTC. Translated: CSARDSGSYGEQFF.

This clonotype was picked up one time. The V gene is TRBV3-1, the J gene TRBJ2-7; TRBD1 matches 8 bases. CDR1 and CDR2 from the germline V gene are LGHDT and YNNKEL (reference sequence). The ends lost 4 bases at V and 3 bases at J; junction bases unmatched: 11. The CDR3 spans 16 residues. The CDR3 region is CASSPIPTGGLYEQYF. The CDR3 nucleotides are TGTGCCAGCAGCCCTATCCCCACAGGGGGACTCTACGAGCAGTACTTC.

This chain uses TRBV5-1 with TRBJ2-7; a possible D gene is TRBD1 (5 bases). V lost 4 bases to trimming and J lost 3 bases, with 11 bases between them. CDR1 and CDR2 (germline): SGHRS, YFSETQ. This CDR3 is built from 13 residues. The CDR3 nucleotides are TGCGCCAGCAGCCGCGGACAAGTCTACGAGCAGTACTTC. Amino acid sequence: CASSRGQVYEQYF.

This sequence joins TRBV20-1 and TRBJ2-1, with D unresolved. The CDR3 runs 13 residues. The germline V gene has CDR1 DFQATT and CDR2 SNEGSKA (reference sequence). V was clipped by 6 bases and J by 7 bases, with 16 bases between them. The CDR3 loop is CSAPLIAGNEQFF. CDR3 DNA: TGCAGTGCCCCCCTGATTGCCGGGAATGAGCAGTTCTTC.